This T cell receptor beta chain was sequenced for a study of vaccination and CD4 T cells after COVID-19. With the Oncomine TCR Beta short-read assay, DNA from cultured CD4+ T cells was sequenced. A single record per CDR3 protein comes from TCRdb applying MiXCR to the PCR reads. Here the sample spans tens of thousands of distinct CDR3 sequences, around two fifths being singletons. Comments on this clonotype: The antigen is unknown.

Study-level results: Detection of a median about 85% of reactive clones in convalescent patients was confined to the period after vaccination.

Time point meaning: late sampling 161 to 241 days after vaccination in three convalescent patients. Specified treatment: approximately 10-day PBMC culture with coronavirus spike peptide pools or control peptides (ViraFEST assay). The sequenced sample was CD4+ T cells from blood, cultured in vitro, obtained about 7 months after SARS-CoV-2 vaccination. The receptor comes from a human donor who had recovered from COVID-19.

CDR3 DNA sequence: TGTGCCAGCTCACCTACGGCGGGTTCTAATTCACCCCTCCACTTT. Amino acid sequence: CASSPTAGSNSPLHF. V gene TRBV18 combines with J gene TRBJ1-6, with no clear D. Germline-derived CDR1 and CDR2 are KGHSH and LQKENI. The V end was cut by 3 bases, the J end by 6 bases, with 12 bases between. The length of the CDR3 is 15 residues.